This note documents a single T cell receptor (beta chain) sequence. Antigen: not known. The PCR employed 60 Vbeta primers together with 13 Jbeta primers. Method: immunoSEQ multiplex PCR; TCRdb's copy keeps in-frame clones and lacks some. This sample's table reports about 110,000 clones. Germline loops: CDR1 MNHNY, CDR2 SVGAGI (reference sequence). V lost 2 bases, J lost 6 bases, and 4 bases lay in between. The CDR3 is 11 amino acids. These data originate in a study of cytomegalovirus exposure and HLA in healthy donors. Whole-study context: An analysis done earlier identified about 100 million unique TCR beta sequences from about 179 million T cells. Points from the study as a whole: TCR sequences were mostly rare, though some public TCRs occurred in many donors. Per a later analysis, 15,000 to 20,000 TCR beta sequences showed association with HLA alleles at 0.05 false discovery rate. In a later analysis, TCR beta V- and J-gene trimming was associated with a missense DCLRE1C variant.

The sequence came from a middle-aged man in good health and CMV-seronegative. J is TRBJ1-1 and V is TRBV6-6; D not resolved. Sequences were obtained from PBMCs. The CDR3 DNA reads TGTGCCAGCAGTTACGGGCCTGAAGCTTTCTTT. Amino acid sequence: CASSYGPEAFF.